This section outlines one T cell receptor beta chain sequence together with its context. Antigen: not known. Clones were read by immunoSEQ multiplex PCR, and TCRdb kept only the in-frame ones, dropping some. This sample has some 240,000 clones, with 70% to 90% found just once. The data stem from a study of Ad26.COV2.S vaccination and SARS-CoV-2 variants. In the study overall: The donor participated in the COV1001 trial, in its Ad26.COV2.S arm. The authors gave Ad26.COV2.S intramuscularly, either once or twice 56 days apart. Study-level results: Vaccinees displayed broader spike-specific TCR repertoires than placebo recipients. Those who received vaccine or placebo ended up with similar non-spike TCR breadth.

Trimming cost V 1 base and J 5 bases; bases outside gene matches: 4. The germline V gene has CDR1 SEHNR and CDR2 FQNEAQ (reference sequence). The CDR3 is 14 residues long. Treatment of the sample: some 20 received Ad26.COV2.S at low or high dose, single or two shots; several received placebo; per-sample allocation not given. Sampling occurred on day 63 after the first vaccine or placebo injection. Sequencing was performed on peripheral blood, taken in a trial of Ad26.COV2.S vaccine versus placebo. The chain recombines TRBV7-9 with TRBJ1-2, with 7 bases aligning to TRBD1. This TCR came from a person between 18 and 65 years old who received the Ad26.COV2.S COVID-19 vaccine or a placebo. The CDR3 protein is CASSLETGRYGYTF. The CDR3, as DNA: TGTGCCAGCAGCTTAGAGACAGGGCGATATGGCTACACCTTC.